These T cell receptor beta chains were read from a single sample in a study of STAT5B mutations in CD4+ large granular lymphocyte leukemia. The method was immunoSEQ multiplex PCR; TCRdb's version includes in-frame clones alone and lacks a portion of them. The sample gives fewer than 40,000 clones, 70% to 90% of which show up once; 0.4% to 0.5% is in the top ten. Sequencing used CD4+ T cells from blood buffy coats. The receptors here all came from a human donor in good health. Each CDR3 is given with its conserved first and last residue. Fields, in order: V gene, clone size, J gene, D gene, CDR3 DNA, CDR3 protein. A D gene is named only where the DNA matches it firmly. Clone size is stated in some rows and not others, as once, few, many or a class when expanded.

TRBV11-2,-,TRBJ2-7,TRBD2,TGTGCCAGCAGCTTAGTGCGTCTAGCGGGAGAGAGCTACGAGCAGTACTTC,CASSLVRLAGESYEQYF
TRBV9,-,TRBJ2-3,TRBD2,TGTGCCAGCAGCGTAGCAGGGACTAACCCAGATACGCAGTATTTT,CASSVAGTNPDTQYF
TRBV28,-,TRBJ1-2,-,TGTGCCAGCAGTGCCAAGGACAGAGTCTATGGCTACACCTTC,CASSAKDRVYGYTF
TRBV20-1,once,TRBJ2-3,-,TGCAGTGCCTCCATAGATACGCAGTATTTT,CSASIDTQYF
TRBV10-2,-,TRBJ2-3,TRBD2,TGCGCCAGCAGTGACTGGATGGGGTCTAGCGGGGAACACACAGATACGCAGTATTTT,CASSDWMGSSGEHTDTQYF
TRBV19,-,TRBJ2-3,-,TGTGCCAGTAGTAGGGGGGAGAGGTCACCCGATACGCAGTATTTT,CASSRGERSPDTQYF
TRBV6-1,-,TRBJ1-3,TRBD1,TGTGCCAGCAGTGTCCGACAGGGGAACTCTGGAAACACCATATATTTT,CASSVRQGNSGNTIYF
TRBV28,-,TRBJ1-5,TRBD1,TGTGCCAGCAGACCGCTGGACAGGGGGCACCCCCAGCATTTT,CASRPLDRGHPQHF
TRBV9,-,TRBJ1-3,-,TGTGCCAGCAGCGTGGGCACTACTGGAAACACCATATATTTT,CASSVGTTGNTIYF
TRBV6-1,-,TRBJ2-2,-,TGTGCCAGCGCTGAAGGACAGCCTACCGGGGAGCTGTTTTTT,CASAEGQPTGELFF
TRBV30,-,TRBJ2-5,-,TGTGCCTGGAGTGTTTTCGTGGAGACCCAGTACTTC,CAWSVFVETQYF
TRBV18,-,TRBJ1-2,-,TGTGCCAGCTCACCCTCTGGCCAACCTAACTATGGCTACACCTTC,CASSPSGQPNYGYTF
TRBV29-1,-,TRBJ1-2,-,TGCAGCGTTGGTGGGGAAAGGGCTGGCTACACCTTC,CSVGGERAGYTF